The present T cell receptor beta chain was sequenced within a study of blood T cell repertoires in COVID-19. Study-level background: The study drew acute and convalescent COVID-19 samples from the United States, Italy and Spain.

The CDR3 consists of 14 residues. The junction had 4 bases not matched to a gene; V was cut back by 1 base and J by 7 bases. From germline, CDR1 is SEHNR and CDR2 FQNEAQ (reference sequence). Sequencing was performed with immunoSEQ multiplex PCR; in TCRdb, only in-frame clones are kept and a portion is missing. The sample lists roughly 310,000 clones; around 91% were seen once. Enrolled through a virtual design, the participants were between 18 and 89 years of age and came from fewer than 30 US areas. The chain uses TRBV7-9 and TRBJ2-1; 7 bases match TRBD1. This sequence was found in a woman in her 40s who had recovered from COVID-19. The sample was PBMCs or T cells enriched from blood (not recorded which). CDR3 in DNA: TGTGCCAGCAGCTTAGAATTCAGGGGGAATGAGCAGTTCTTC. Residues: CASSLEFRGNEQFF. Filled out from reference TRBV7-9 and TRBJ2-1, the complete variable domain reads DTGVSQNPRHKITKRGQNVTFRCDPISEHNRLYWYRQTLGQGPEFLTYFQNEAQLEKSRLLSDRFSAERPKGSFSTLEIQRTEQGDSAMYLCASSLEFRGNEQFFGPGTRLTVL.